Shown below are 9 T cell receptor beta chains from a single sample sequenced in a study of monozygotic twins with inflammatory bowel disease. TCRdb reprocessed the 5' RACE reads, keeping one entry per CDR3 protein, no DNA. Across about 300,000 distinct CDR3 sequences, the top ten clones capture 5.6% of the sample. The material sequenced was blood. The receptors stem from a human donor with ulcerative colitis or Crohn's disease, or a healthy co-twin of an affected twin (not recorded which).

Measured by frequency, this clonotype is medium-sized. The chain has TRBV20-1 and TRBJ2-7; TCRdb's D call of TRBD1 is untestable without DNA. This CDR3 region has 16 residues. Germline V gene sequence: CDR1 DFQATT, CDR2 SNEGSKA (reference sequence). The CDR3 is CSALLTGQEILYEQYF.

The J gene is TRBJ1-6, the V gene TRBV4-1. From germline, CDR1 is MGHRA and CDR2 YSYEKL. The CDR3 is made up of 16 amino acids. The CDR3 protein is CASSQTGSSYNSPLHF.

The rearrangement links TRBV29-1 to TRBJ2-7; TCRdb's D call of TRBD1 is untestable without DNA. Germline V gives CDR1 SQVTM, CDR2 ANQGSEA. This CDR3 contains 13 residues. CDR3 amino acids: CSGLGQLTYEQYF.

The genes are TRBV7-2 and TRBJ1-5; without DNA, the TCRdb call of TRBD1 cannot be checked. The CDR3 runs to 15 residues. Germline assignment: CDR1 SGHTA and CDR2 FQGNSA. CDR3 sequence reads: CASSWGTGLYQPQHF.

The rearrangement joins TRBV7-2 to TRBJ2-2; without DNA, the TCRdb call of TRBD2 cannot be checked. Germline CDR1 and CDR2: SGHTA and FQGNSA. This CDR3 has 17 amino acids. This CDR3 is CASSLATGGGVPGELFF.

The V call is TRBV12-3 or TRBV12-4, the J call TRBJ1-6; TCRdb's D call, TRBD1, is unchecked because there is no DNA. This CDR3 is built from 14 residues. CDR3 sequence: CASSGGRFNSPLHF.

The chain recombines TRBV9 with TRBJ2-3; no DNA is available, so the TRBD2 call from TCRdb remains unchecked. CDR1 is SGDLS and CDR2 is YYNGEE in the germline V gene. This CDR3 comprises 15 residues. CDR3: CASSVGARATDTQYF.

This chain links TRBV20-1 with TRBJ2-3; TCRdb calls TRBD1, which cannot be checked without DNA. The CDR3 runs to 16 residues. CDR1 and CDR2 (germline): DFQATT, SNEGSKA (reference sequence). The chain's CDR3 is CSAYHERDVRTDTQYF.

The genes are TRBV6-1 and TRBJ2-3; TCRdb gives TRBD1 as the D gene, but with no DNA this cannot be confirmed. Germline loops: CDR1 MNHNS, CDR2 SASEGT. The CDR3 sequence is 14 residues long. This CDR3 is CASNGGGYADTQYF.